This TCR beta chain appears in the sequencing data of a study of T cell responses to AZD1222 COVID-19 vaccine. The study, taken as a whole, reports: Baseline seropositivity characterized only a handful of AZD1222 recipients. The sample set comprised mostly white British donors with more females, and clonal diversity was possibly underestimated. Spike as a whole was targeted by vaccine-associated CD4 TCRs, dominant at 160-218 and 743-854. The peak T cell response came first, and repertoires were sampled only after it.

About this clone itself: Its antigen is as yet unknown.

Repertoires were generated with immunoSEQ multiplex PCR, while TCRdb's copy carries only in-frame clones and drops some. The table lists under 140,000 clones, around 92% of them singletons. The CDR3 runs 21 residues. Trimming pared 2 bases from V and 8 bases from J, leaving 36 bases between. The germline V gene encodes CDR1 LNHDA and CDR2 SQIVND (reference sequence). The starting material was peripheral blood, obtained on day 0 of AZD1222 vaccination. This clonotype was obtained from an adult in good health. V is TRBV19 and J is TRBJ1-2; D is unresolved. This CDR3 reads CASSIRGRTMRPDPTFEGYTF. The CDR3 DNA sequence: TGTGCCAGTAGTATAAGAGGACGGACTATGCGGCCCGACCCCACTTTCGAAGGCTACACCTTC. Full variable domain (outside the CDR3, taken from reference TRBV19 and TRBJ1-2): DGGITQSPKYLFRKEGQNVTLSCEQNLNHDAMYWYRQDPGQGLRLIYYSQIVNDFQKGDIAEGYSVSREKKESFPLTVTSAQKNPTAFYLCASSIRGRTMRPDPTFEGYTFGSGTRLTVV.